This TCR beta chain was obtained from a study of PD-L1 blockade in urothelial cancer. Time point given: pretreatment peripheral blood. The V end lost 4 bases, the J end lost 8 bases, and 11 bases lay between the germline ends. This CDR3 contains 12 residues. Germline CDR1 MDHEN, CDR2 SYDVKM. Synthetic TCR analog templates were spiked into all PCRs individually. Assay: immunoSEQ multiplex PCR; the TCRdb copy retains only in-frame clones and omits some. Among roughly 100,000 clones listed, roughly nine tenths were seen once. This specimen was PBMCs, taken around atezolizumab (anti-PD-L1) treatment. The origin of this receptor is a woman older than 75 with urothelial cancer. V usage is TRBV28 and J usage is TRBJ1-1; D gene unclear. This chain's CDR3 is CASSSSQKEAFF. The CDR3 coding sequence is TGTGCCAGCAGTTCCTCCCAGAAGGAAGCTTTCTTT.